The rows below give T cell receptor beta chains drawn from one sample of a study of blood T cell repertoires in COVID-19. Clones were sequenced by immunoSEQ multiplex PCR, and TCRdb holds only the in-frame ones, with some missing. The repertoire consists of 200,000 to 250,000 clones, with 84% occurring once and the leading ten covering about 9.7%. The sequenced sample was peripheral blood. Every receptor here comes from a man in his fifties with active or convalescent COVID-19. Each CDR3 is given with its conserved first and last residue. Each record gives: J gene, clone size, V gene, D gene, CDR3 DNA, CDR3 protein. A D gene is named only where the DNA matches it firmly. Clone sizes are given selectively: once, few, many, or a class where the clone is expanded.

TRBJ2-5 | - | TRBV3-1/TRBV3-2 | TRBD2 | TGTGCCAGCAGCCTGGGACTAGCGGGAGGCAGGGAGACCCAGTACTTC | CASSLGLAGGRETQYF
TRBJ2-3 | once | TRBV28 | - | TGTGCCAGCAGTCCAGGACAGACAGATACGCAGTATTTT | CASSPGQTDTQYF
TRBJ1-1 | - | TRBV25-1 | TRBD1 | TGTGCCAGCAGTGACCTACCGTCTGGGACAGCCGCTTTCTTT | CASSDLPSGTAAFF
TRBJ1-3 | - | TRBV28 | - | TGTGCCAGCAGTTCCCCCTGGGGGGTCGGAAACACCATATATTTT | CASSSPWGVGNTIYF
TRBJ2-1 | - | TRBV7-2 | TRBD2 | TGTGCCAGCAGCTTAGGGGGTAGCGGGAGCTACAATGAGCAGTTCTTC | CASSLGGSGSYNEQFF
TRBJ2-7 | - | TRBV6-5 | TRBD1 | TGTGCCAGCAGCCCCCCGGACAGGGCGGAGGAGCAGTACTTC | CASSPPDRAEEQYF
TRBJ1-2 | once | TRBV28 | - | TGTGCCAGCACTCCCGTGGGCAGTAACTATGGCTACACCTTC | CASTPVGSNYGYTF
TRBJ1-1 | once | TRBV7-9 | - | TGTGCCAGCAGCTTATCGTCAGGTCTCAGGACTGAAGCTTTCTTT | CASSLSSGLRTEAFF
TRBJ1-3 | - | TRBV6-5 | TRBD1 | TGTGCCAGCAGTTCGGACAGGGTCAACTCTGGAAACACCATATATTTT | CASSSDRVNSGNTIYF
TRBJ1-6 | - | TRBV19 | - | TGTGCCAGTAGTATCCTTGGGGGCACCCCACCCCTCCACTTT | CASSILGGTPPLHF
TRBJ2-5 | once | TRBV5-1 | TRBD2 | TGCGCCAGCAGCTTGGTACTAGCGGGGCAAGAGACCCAGTACTTC | CASSLVLAGQETQYF
TRBJ1-3 | - | TRBV7-2 | - | TGTGCCAGCAGCTTTAAGGGCGCAGGACTCTACTCTGGAAACACCATATATTTT | CASSFKGAGLYSGNTIYF
TRBJ1-6 | - | TRBV30 | - | TGTGCCTGGAGTGTACTCAATTCACCCCTCCACTTT | CAWSVLNSPLHF
TRBJ1-5 | - | TRBV7-2 | - | TGTGCCAGCAGCTTAGATGTAGGCAGGGTCGATCAGCCCCAGCATTTT | CASSLDVGRVDQPQHF
TRBJ2-7 | - | TRBV5-1 | TRBD1 | TGCGCCAGCAGCTTGGCGGACAGGGGACGCTACGAGCAGTACTTC | CASSLADRGRYEQYF
TRBJ1-6 | - | TRBV18 | - | TGTGCCAGCTCCCGGTCCTCGACAGCCCCTTCCTCCTATAATTCACCCCTCCACTTT | CASSRSSTAPSSYNSPLHF
TRBJ1-6 | - | TRBV9 | - | TGTGCCAGCAGCGAGACAGGTTCAGATTCACCCCTCCACTTT | CASSETGSDSPLHF